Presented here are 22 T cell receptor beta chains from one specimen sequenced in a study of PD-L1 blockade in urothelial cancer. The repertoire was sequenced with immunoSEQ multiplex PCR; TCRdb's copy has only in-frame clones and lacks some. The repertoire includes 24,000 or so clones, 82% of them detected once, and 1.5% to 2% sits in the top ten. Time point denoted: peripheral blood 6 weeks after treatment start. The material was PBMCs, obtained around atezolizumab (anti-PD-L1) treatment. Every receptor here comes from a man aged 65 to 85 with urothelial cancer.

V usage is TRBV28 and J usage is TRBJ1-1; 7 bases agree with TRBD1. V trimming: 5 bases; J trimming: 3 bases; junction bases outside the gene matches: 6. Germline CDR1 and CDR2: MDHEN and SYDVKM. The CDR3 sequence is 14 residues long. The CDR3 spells CASSTYDRDTEAFF. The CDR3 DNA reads TGTGCCAGCAGTACTTACGACAGGGACACTGAAGCTTTCTTT.

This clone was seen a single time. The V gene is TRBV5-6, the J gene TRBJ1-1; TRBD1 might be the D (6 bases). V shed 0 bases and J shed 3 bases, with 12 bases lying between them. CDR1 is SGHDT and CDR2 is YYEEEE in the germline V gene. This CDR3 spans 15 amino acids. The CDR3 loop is CASSLANRADTEAFF. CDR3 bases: TGTGCCAGCAGCTTGGCCAACAGGGCGGACACTGAAGCTTTCTTT.

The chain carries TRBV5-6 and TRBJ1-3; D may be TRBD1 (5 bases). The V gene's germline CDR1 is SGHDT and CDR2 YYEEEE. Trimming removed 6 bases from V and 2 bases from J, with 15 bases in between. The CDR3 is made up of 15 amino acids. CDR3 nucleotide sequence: TGTGCCAGCAATCTTGCAGGGCGAGCTGGAAACACCATATATTTT. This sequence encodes CASNLAGRAGNTIYF.

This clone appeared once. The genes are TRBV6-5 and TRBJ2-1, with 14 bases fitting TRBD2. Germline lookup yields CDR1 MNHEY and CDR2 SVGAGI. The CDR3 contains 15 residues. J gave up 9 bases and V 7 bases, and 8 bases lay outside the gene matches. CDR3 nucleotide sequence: TGTGCCAGCAAGGGACTAGCGGGAGATAAGGGTGAGCAGTTCTTC. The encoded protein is CASKGLAGDKGEQFF.

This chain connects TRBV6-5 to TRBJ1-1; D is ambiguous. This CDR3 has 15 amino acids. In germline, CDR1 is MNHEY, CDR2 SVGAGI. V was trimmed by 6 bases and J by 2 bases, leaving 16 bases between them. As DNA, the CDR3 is TGTGCCAGCAGAAACCCCAGCGGCCGAAACACTGAAGCTTTCTTT. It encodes CASRNPSGRNTEAFF.

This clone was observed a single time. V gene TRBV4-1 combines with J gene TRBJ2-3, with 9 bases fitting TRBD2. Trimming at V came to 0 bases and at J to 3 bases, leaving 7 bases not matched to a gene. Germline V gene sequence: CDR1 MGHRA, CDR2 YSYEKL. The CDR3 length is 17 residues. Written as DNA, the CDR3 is TGCGCCAGCAGCCAAGATCGGAGGCTAGCGGGAACAGATACGCAGTATTTT. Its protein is CASSQDRRLAGTDTQYF.

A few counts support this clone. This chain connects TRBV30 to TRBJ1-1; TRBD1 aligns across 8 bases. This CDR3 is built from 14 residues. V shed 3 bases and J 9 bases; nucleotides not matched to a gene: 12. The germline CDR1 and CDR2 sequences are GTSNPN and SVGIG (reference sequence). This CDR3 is CAWRAGGQGYQAFF. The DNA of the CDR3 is TGTGCCTGGAGGGCAGGAGGACAGGGATATCAAGCTTTCTTT.

CDR3 region: CASSQGLAGGYEQYF. Here the CDR3 DNA reads TGTGCCAGCAGCCAGGGACTAGCGGGCGGGTACGAGCAGTACTTC. J is TRBJ2-7 and V is TRBV14, with 12 bases that match TRBD2. CDR1 and CDR2 (germline): SGHDN, FVKESK. The CDR3 has 15 amino acids. V lost 3 bases to trimming and J lost 4 bases; unmatched junction nucleotides: 4.

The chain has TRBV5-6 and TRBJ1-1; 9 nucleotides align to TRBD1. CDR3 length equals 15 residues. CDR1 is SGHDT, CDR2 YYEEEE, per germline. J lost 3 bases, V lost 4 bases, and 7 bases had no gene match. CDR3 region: CASSRRQGVYTEAFF. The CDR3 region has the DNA TGTGCCAGCAGCCGCAGACAGGGGGTTTACACTGAAGCTTTCTTT.

For the CDR3, the DNA is TGCGCCAGCAGACGCGGACTAGCGGGAGACAATGAGCAGTTCTTC. Protein sequence: CASRRGLAGDNEQFF. The V call is TRBV5-1, the J call TRBJ2-1; the match to TRBD2 covers 13 bases. There are 15 residues in the CDR3. J was trimmed by 5 bases and V by 5 bases; bases with no gene match: 4. Germline V lookup: CDR1 SGHRS, CDR2 YFSETQ.

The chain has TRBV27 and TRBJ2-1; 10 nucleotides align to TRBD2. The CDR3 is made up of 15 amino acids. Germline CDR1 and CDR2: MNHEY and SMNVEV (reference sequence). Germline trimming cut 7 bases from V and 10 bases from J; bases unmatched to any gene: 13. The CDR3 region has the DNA TGTGCCAGCACCGCCCGTCGGGGTAGCGGGAGGGAGCAGTTCTTC. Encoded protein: CASTARRGSGREQFF.

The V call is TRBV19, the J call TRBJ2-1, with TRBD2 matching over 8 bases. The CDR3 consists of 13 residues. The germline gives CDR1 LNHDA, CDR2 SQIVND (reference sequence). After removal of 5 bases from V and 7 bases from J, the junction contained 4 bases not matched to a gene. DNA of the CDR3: TGTGCCAGTAGTTCACTAGCGGTAAATGAGCAGTTCTTC. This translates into CASSSLAVNEQFF.

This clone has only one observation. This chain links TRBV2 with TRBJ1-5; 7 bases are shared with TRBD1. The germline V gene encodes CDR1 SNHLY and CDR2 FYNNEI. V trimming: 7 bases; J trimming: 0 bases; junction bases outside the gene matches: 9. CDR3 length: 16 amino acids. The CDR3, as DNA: TGTGCCAGCACCCTAGAGGGACAGAATAGCAATCAGCCCCAGCATTTT. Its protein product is CASTLEGQNSNQPQHF.

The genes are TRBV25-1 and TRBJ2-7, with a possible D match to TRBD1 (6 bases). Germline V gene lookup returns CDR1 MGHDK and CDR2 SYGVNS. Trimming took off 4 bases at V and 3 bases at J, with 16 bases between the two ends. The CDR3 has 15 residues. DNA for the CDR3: TGTGCCAGCAGTGGCACAGCAGGGGCGAACTACGAGCAGTACTTC. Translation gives CASSGTAGANYEQYF.

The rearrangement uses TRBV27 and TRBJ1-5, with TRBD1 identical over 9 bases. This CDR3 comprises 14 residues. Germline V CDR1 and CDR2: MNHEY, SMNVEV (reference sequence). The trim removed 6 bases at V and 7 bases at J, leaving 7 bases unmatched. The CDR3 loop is CASRRTGEKQPQHF. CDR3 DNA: TGTGCCAGCAGGAGGACAGGGGAAAAGCAGCCCCAGCATTTT.

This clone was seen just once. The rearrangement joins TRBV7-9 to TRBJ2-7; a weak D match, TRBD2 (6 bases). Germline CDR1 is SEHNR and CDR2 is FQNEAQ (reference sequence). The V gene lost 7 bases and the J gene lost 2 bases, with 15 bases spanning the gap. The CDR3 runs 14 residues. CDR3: CASTLGGVPYEQYF. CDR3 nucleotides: TGTGCCAGCACCCTCGGCGGGGTTCCCTACGAGCAGTACTTC.

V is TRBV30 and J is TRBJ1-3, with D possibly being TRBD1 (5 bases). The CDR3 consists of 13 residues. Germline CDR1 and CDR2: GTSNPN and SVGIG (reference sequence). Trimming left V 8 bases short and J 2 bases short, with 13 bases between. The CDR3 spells CAMGKGPGNTIYF. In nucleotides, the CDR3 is TGTGCCATGGGGAAGGGGCCTGGAAACACCATATATTTT.

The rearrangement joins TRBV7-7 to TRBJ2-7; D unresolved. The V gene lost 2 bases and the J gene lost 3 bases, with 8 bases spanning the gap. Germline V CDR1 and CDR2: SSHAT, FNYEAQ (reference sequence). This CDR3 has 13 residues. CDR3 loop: CASSLNSDYEQYF. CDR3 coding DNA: TGTGCCAGCAGCTTAAATTCAGACTACGAGCAGTACTTC.

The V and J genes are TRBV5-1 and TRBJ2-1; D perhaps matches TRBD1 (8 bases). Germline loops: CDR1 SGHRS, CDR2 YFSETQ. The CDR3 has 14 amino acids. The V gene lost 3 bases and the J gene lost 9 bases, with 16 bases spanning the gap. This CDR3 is CASSWLTGEGEQFF. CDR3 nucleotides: TGCGCCAGCAGCTGGCTGACAGGGGAGGGTGAGCAGTTCTTC.

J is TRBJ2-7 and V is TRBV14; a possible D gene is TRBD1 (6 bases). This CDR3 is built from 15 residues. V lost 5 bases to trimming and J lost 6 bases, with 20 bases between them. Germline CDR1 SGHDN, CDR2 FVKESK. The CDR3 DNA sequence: TGTGCCAGCAGCGTATTAACAGGGAAGGGGCTCGAGCAGTACTTC. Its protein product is CASSVLTGKGLEQYF. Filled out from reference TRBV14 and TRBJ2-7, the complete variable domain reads EAGVTQFPSHSVIEKGQTVTLRCDPISGHDNLYWYRRVMGKEIKFLLHFVKESKQDESGMPNNRFLAERTGGTYSTLKVQPAELEDSGVYFCASSVLTGKGLEQYFGPGTRLTVT.

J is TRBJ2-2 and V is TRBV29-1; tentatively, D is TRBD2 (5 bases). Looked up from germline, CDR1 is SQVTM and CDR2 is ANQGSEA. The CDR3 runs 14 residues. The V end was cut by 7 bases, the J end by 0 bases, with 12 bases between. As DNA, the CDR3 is TGCAGCGCATGGGAGCACCCGAACACCGGGGAGCTGTTTTTT. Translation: CSAWEHPNTGELFF.

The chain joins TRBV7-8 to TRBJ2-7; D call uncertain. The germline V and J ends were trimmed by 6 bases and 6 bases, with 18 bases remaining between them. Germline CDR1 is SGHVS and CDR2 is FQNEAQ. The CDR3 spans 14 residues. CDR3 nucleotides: TGTGCCAGCAGGCTAGGTACGGCAGAGACCGAGCAGTACTTC. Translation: CASRLGTAETEQYF.